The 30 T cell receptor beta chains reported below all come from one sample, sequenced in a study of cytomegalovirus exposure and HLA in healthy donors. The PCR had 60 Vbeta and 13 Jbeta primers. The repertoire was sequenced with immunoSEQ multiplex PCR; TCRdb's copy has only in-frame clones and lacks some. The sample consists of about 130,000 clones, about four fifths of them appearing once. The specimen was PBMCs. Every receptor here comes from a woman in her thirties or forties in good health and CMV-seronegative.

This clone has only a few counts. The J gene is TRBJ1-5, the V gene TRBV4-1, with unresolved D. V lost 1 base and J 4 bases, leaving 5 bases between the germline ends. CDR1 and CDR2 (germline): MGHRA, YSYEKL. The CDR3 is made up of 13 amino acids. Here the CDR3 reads CASSQVPNQPQHF. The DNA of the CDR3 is TGCGCCAGCAGCCAAGTTCCGAATCAGCCCCAGCATTTT.

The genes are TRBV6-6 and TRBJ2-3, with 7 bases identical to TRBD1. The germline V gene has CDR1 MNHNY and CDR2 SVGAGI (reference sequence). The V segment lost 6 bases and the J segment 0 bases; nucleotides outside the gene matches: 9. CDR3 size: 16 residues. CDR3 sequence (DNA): TGTGCCAGCAGCCTCAGGGGGACAGCTAGCACAGATACGCAGTATTTT. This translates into CASSLRGTASTDTQYF.

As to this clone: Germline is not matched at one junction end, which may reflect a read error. DNA of the CDR3: TGTGCCAGCAGCTGGGGTGCTAGCAGAGATACGCAGTATTTT. It encodes CASSWGASRDTQYF. The V call is TRBV5-6, the J call TRBJ2-3; D may be TRBD2 (5 bases). This CDR3 has 14 amino acids. Germline V gene data show CDR1 as SGHDT and CDR2 as YYEEEE. Full variable domain (outside the CDR3, taken from reference TRBV5-6 and TRBJ2-3): DAGVTQSPTHLIKTRGQQVTLRCSPKSGHDTVSWYQQALGQGPQFIFQYYEEEERQRGNFPDRFSGHQFPNYSSELNVNALLLGDSALYLCASSWGASRDTQYFGPGTRLTVL.

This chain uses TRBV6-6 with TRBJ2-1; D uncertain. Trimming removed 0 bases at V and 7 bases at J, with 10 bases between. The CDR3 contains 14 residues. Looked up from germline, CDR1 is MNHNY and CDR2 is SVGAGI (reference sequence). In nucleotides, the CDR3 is TGTGCCAGCAGTTACTCCTCTGGCCCGAATGAGCAGTTCTTC. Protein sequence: CASSYSSGPNEQFF.

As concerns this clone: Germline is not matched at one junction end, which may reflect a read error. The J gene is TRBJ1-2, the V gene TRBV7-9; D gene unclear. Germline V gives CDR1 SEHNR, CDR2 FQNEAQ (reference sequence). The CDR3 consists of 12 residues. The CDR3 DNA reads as TGTTCCAGCAGCCCCTCTAACTATGGCTACACCTTC. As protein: CSSSPSNYGYTF.

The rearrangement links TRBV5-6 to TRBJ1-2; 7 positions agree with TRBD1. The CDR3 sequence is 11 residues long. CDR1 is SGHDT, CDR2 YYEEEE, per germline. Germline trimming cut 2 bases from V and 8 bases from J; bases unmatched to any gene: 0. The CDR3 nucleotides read TGTGCCAGCAGCTTAGGGGGCGGCTACACCTTC. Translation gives CASSLGGGYTF.

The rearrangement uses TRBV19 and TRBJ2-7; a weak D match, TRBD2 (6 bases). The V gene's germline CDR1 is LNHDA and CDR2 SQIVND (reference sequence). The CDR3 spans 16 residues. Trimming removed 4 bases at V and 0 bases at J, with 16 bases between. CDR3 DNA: TGTGCCAGTAGTAGACCAGGGATCGGGAGCTCCTACGAGCAGTACTTC. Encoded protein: CASSRPGIGSSYEQYF.

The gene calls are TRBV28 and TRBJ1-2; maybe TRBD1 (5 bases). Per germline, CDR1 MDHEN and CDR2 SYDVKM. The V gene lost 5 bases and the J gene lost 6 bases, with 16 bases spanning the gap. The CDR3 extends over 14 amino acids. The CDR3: CASSPRDRGNGYTF. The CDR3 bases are TGTGCCAGCAGTCCCCGGGACCGCGGGAATGGCTACACCTTC.

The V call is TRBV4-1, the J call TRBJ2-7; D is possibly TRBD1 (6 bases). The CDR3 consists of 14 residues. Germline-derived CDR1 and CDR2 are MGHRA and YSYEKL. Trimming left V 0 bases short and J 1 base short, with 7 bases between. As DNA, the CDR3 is TGCGCCAGCAGCCAAGACAGGGGATCCTACGAGCAGTACTTC. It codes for CASSQDRGSYEQYF.

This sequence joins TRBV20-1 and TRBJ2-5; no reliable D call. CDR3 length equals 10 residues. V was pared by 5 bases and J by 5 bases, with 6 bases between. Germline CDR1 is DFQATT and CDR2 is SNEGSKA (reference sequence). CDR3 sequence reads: CSAFLETQYF. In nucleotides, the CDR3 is TGCAGTGCTTTTCTTGAGACCCAGTACTTC.

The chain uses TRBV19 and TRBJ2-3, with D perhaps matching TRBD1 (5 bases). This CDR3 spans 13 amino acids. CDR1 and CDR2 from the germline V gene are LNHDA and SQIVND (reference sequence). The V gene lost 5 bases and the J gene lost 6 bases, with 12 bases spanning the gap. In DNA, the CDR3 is TGTGCCAGTAGTGGGGCAGCAGGGGATACGCAGTATTTT. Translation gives CASSGAAGDTQYF.

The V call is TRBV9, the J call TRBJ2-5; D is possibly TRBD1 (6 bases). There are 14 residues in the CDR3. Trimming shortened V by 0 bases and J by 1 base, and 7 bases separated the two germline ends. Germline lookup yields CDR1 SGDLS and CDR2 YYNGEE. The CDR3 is CASSVGTVQETQYF. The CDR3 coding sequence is TGTGCCAGCAGCGTAGGGACAGTCCAAGAGACCCAGTACTTC.

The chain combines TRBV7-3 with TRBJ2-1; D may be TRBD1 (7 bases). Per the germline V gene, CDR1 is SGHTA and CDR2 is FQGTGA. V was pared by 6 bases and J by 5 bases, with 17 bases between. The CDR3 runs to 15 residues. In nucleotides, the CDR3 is TGTGCCAGCAGTTCGCAGGGGGGATCAAACAATGAGCAGTTCTTC. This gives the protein CASSSQGGSNNEQFF.

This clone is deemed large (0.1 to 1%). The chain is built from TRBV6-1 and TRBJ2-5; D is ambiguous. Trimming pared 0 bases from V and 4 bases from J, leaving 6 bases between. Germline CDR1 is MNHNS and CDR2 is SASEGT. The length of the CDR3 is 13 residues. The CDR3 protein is CASSEAEIETQYF. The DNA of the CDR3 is TGTGCCAGCAGTGAAGCGGAGATAGAGACCCAGTACTTC.

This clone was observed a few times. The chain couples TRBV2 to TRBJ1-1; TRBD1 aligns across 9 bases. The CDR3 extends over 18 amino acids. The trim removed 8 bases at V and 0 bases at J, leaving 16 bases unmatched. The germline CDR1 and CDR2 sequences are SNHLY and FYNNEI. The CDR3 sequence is CASRKPPTGGNLNTEAFF. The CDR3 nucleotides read TGTGCCAGCCGTAAACCTCCGACAGGGGGGAACCTGAACACTGAAGCTTTCTTT. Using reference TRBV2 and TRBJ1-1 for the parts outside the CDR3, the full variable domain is EPEVTQTPSHQVTQMGQEVILRCVPISNHLYFYWYRQILGQKVEFLVSFYNNEISEKSEIFDDQFSVERPDGSNFTLKIRSTKLEDSAMYFCASRKPPTGGNLNTEAFFGQGTRLTVV.

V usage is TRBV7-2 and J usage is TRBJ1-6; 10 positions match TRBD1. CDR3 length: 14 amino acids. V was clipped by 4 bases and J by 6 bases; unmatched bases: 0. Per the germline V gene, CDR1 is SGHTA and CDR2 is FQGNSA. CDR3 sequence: CASSWDRGNSPLHF. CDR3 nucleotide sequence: TGTGCCAGCAGCTGGGACAGGGGTAATTCACCCCTCCACTTT.

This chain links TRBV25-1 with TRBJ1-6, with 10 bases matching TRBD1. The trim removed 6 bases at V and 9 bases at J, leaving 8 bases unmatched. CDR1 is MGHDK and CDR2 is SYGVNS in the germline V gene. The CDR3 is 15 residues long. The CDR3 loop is CASRQTGTGVSPLHF. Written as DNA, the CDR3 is TGTGCCAGCAGACAAACCGGGACAGGGGTTTCACCCCTCCACTTT.

CDR3 sequence (DNA): TGTGCCAGCAGGGACCGGCAGGGGCCCTACGAGCAGTACTTC. Protein: CASRDRQGPYEQYF. The chain joins TRBV27 to TRBJ2-7; perhaps TRBD1 as D (6 bases). The CDR3 contains 14 residues. The V gene's germline CDR1 is MNHEY and CDR2 SMNVEV (reference sequence). With 6 bases removed from V and 2 bases from J, the gap between germline ends came to 14 bases.

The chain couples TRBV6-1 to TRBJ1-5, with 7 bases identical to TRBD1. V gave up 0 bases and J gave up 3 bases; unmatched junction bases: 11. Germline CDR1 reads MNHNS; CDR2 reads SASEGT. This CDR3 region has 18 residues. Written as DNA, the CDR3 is TGTGCCAGCAGTGAAGCCCCAGCAGGGGGTCGCGTCAATCAGCCCCAGCATTTT. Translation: CASSEAPAGGRVNQPQHF.

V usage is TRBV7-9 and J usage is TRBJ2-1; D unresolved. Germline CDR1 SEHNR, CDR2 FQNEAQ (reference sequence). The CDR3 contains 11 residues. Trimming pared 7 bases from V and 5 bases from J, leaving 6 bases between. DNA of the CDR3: TGTGCCAGCACCCCCAACAATGAGCAGTTCTTC. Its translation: CASTPNNEQFF.

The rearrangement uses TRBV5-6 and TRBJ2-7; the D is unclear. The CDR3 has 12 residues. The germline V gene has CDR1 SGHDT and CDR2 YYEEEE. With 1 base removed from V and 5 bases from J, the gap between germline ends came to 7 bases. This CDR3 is CASSLWQDEQYF. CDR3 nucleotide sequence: TGTGCCAGCAGCTTGTGGCAGGACGAGCAGTACTTC.

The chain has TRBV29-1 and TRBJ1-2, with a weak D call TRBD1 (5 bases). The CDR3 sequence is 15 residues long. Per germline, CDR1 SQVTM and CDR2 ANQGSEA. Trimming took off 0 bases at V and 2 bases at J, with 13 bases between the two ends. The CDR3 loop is CSVEDAAAGNYGYTF. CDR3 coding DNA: TGCAGCGTTGAAGATGCCGCGGCAGGGAACTATGGCTACACCTTC.

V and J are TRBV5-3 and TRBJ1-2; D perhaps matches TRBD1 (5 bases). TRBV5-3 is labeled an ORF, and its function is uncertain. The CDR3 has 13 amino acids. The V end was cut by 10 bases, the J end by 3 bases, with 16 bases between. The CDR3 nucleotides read TGTGCCGACCAGGCAGGGAATGACTATGGCTACACCTTC. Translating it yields CADQAGNDYGYTF.

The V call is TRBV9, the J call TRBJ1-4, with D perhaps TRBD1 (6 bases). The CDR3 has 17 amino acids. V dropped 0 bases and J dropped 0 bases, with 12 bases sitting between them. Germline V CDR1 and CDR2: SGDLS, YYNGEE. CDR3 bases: TGTGCCAGCAGCGTAGAGGGGGGGGATGCAACTAATGAAAAACTGTTTTTT. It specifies CASSVEGGDATNEKLFF.

Here the CDR3 reads CASSPDPGQGSVAKNIQYF. The CDR3 DNA sequence: TGCGCCAGCAGCCCCGACCCGGGACAGGGTTCCGTAGCCAAAAACATTCAGTACTTC. The chain combines TRBV5-1 with TRBJ2-4; 9 positions match TRBD1. The germline CDR1 and CDR2 sequences are SGHRS and YFSETQ. The trim removed 4 bases at V and 0 bases at J, leaving 14 bases unmatched. This CDR3 has 19 residues. The full variable domain, with the rest looked up from reference TRBV5-1 and TRBJ2-4, is KAGVTQTPRYLIKTRGQQVTLSCSPISGHRSVSWYQQTPGQGLQFLFEYFSETQRNKGNFPGRFSGRQFSNSRSEMNVSTLELGDSALYLCASSPDPGQGSVAKNIQYFGAGTRLSVL.

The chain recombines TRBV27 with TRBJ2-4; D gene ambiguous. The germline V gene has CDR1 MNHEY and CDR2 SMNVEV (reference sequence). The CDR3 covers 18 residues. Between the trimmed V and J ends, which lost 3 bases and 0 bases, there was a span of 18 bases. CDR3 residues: CASSFYTPSSVAKNIQYF. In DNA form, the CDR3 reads TGTGCCAGCAGTTTTTACACCCCCTCAAGTGTAGCCAAAAACATTCAGTACTTC.

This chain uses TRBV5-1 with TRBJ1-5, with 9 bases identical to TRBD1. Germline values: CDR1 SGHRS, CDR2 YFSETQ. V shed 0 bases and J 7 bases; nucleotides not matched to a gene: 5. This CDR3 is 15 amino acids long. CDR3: CASSLGDREGQPQHF. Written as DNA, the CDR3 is TGCGCCAGCAGCTTGGGGGACAGGGAAGGGCAGCCCCAGCATTTT. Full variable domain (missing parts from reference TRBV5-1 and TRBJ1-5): KAGVTQTPRYLIKTRGQQVTLSCSPISGHRSVSWYQQTPGQGLQFLFEYFSETQRNKGNFPGRFSGRQFSNSRSEMNVSTLELGDSALYLCASSLGDREGQPQHFGDGTRLSIL.

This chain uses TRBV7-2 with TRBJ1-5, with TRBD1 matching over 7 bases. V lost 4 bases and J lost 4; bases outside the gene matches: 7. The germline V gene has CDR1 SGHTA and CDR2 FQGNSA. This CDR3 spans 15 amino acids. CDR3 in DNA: TGTGCCAGCAGCTGGGGGACAGATAGAAATCAGCCCCAGCATTTT. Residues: CASSWGTDRNQPQHF.

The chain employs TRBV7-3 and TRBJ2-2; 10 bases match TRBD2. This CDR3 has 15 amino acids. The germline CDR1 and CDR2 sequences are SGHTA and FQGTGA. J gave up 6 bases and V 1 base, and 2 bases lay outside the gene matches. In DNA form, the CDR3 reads TGTGCCAGCAGCTTAAGTAGCGGGGGGTCCGGGGAGCTGTTTTTT. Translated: CASSLSSGGSGELFF.

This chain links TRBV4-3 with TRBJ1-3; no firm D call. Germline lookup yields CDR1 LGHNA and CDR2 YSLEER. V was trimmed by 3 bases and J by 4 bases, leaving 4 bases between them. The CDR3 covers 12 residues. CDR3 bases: TGCGCCAGCAGCCAGGGCGGAAACACCATATATTTT. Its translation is CASSQGGNTIYF.